This TCR beta chain was retrieved from a study of cytomegalovirus exposure and HLA in healthy donors. The CDR3 is 13 residues long. Germline V gives CDR1 SGHVS, CDR2 FQNEAQ. The V gene lost 1 base and the J gene lost 8 bases, with 8 bases spanning the gap. PCR was performed using 60 Vbeta and 13 Jbeta primers. The authors' processing: There were around 77 million unique TCR beta chains by a later count, and some 11 million of them were shared. Measured with immunoSEQ multiplex PCR; TCRdb has only the in-frame clones, and not every one. V and J calls and clone size are given by that table; D and trimming were obtained from the DNA. The repertoire holds some 110,000 clones, with over 60% as singletons.

The sequenced sample consisted of PBMCs. The V and J genes are TRBV7-8 and TRBJ1-4; D uncertain. This TCR came from a woman aged 60-70 years in good health and CMV-seropositive. The CDR3 loop is CASSLGTTEKLFF. The CDR3 DNA sequence: TGTGCCAGCAGCTTAGGGACTACAGAAAAACTGTTTTTT. Full variable domain (outside the CDR3, taken from reference TRBV7-8 and TRBJ1-4): GAGVSQSPRYKVAKRGQDVALRCDPISGHVSLFWYQQALGQGPEFLTYFQNEAQLDKSGLPSDRFFAERPEGSVSTLKIQRTQQEDSAVYLCASSLGTTEKLFFGSGTQLSVL.